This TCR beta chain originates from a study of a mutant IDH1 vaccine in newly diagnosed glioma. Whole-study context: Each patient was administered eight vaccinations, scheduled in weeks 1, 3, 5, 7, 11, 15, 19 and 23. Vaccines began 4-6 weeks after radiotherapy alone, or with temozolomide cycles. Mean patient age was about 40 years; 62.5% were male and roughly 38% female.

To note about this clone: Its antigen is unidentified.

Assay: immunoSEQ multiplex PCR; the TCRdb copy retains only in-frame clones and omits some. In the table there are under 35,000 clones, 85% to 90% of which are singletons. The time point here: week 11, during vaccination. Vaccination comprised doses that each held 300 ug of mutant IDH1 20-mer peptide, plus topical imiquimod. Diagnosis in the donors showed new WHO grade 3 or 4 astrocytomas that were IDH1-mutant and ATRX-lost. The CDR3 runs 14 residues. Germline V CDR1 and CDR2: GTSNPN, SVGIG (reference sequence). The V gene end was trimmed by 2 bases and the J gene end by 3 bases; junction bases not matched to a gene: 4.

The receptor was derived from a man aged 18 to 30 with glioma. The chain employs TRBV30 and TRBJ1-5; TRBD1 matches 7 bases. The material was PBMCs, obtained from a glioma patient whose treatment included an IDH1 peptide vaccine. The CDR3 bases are TGTGCCTGGAGTCCCGGACAGGTCAATCAGCCCCAGCATTTT. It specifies CAWSPGQVNQPQHF.